One and the same sample provided the 22 T cell receptor beta chains below, sequenced in a study of human T cells and chemical hapten exposure. Time point denoted: pre-sensitization, week 0. Specified treatment: therapeutic diphenylcyclopropenone sensitization with weekly scalp DPC. TCRdb ran MiXCR on the RACE reads and lists one entry per CDR3 protein. The sample holds 60,000 to 75,000 distinct CDR3 sequences, about 7% seen once. Specimen: whole blood, collected in connection with sensitization to the hapten diphenylcyclopropenone (DPC). These TCRs come from a woman younger than 45 with alopecia areata. Some clones in this sample may be carry-over from other donors' samples.

This clonotype was observed a few times. V usage is TRBV5-1 and J usage is TRBJ2-3; no clear D gene. From germline, CDR1 is SGHRS and CDR2 YFSETQ. V lost 5 bases and J 2 bases, leaving 6 bases between the germline ends. The CDR3 runs to 12 residues. CDR3 residues: CASRGSTDTQYF. CDR3 nucleotide sequence: TGCGCCAGCAGGGGATCCACAGATACGCAGTATTTT.

This clonotype has at least ten counts. V usage is TRBV2 and J usage is TRBJ2-4; 7 nucleotides line up with TRBD1. Germline-derived CDR1 and CDR2 are SNHLY and FYNNEI. V gave up 9 bases and J gave up 3 bases; unmatched junction bases: 8. CDR3 length: 14 amino acids. The CDR3 here is CASQITGVKNIQYF. The CDR3 DNA sequence: TGTGCCAGTCAGATAACAGGGGTCAAAAACATTCAGTACTTC.

At least ten counts were recorded for this clonotype. This chain connects TRBV5-1 to TRBJ1-1; D unclear. Trimming removed 1 base at V and 5 bases at J, with 9 bases between. From germline, CDR1 is SGHRS and CDR2 YFSETQ. The CDR3 covers 13 residues. CDR3 nucleotide sequence: TGCGCCAGCAGCTTGATCTTGGATACTGAAGCTTTCTTT. Protein product: CASSLILDTEAFF.

The chain has TRBV30 and TRBJ2-3; 12 bases match TRBD2. The CDR3 length is 18 residues. Germline values: CDR1 GTSNPN, CDR2 SVGIG (reference sequence). V shed 4 bases, J shed 1 base, and the junction held 12 bases outside the gene matches. The CDR3 DNA sequence: TGTGCCTGGAAATTTCGCCTAGCGGGGGGGGGGCGCACAGATACGCAGTATTTT. Residues: CAWKFRLAGGGRTDTQYF. The full variable domain, completed using reference TRBV30 and TRBJ2-3, is SQTIHQWPATLVQPVGSPLSLECTVEGTSNPNLYWYRQAAGRGLQLLFYSVGIGQISSEVPQNLSASRPQDRQFILSSKKLLLSDSGFYLCAWKFRLAGGGRTDTQYFGPGTRLTVL.

V gene TRBV3-1 combines with J gene TRBJ2-3; the D gene is possibly TRBD2 (6 bases). CDR1 and CDR2 from the germline V gene are LGHDT and YNNKEL (reference sequence). The CDR3 extends over 15 amino acids. The V gene lost 2 bases and the J gene lost 0 bases, with 9 bases spanning the gap. This CDR3 is CASSQWAGSTDTQYF. CDR3 nucleotide sequence: TGTGCCAGCAGCCAATGGGCGGGGAGCACAGATACGCAGTATTTT.

This clonotype was observed at least ten times. This chain links TRBV12-3 or TRBV12-4 with TRBJ2-5; D may be TRBD1 (6 bases). V was shortened by 2 bases and J by 5 bases, with 6 bases between the two germline ends. The CDR3 covers 12 residues. DNA of the CDR3: TGTGCCAGCAGTTTACAGGGGGAGACCCAGTACTTC. Protein: CASSLQGETQYF.

This clonotype was counted many times. The chain couples TRBV12-3 or TRBV12-4 to TRBJ2-1; no clear D gene. The CDR3 extends over 15 amino acids. Trimming took off 3 bases at V and 5 bases at J, with 14 bases between the two ends. The CDR3 DNA sequence: TGTGCCAGCAGTTTTGGGTCCTTGGAGAACAATGAGCAGTTCTTC. Translated, it gives CASSFGSLENNEQFF.

The sample holds many counts of this clonotype. The chain recombines TRBV6-2 or TRBV6-3 with TRBJ2-3; possibly TRBD1 for D (5 bases). CDR1 MNHEY and CDR2 SVGEGT come from the germline V gene. The CDR3 runs 17 residues. V was shortened by 7 bases and J by 4 bases, with 24 bases between the two germline ends. This CDR3 reads CASIGRAGPRWADTQYF. The CDR3 DNA reads TGTGCCAGCATCGGTCGGGCAGGGCCGAGGTGGGCAGATACGCAGTATTTT.

On this clonotype: A read error may explain this, as a much larger clone is one base away. The J gene is TRBJ1-5, the V gene TRBV6-1; D is possibly TRBD1 (5 bases). The CDR3 spans 12 residues. The ends were cut back, 7 bases at V and 5 bases at J, with 9 bases in the middle. CDR1 is MNHNS and CDR2 is SASEGT in the germline V gene. The CDR3 coding sequence is TGTGCCAGCACCAGGGCAGATCAGCCCCAGCATTTT. Protein: CASTRADQPQHF.

To note about this clonotype: A clone one base away is much larger, so this may be a read error. The V call is TRBV11-2, the J call TRBJ2-2; D ambiguous. There are 13 residues in the CDR3. V lost 1 base, J lost 5 bases, and 5 bases lay in between. The V gene's germline CDR1 is SGHAT and CDR2 FQNNGV. CDR3 residues: CASSLARTGELFF. In DNA form, the CDR3 reads TGTGCCAGCAGCTTAGCCAGAACCGGGGAGCTGTTTTTT.

This clonotype was counted ten times or more. The gene calls are TRBV7-9 and TRBJ2-5; D ambiguous. Trimming cost V 1 base and J 5 bases, with 11 bases left between them. Germline-derived CDR1 and CDR2 are SEHNR and FQNEAQ (reference sequence). This CDR3 comprises 14 residues. The CDR3 loop reads CASSLGVMRETQYF. CDR3 coding DNA: TGTGCCAGCAGCTTAGGAGTGATGCGGGAGACCCAGTACTTC.

This clonotype has ten or more counts. V is TRBV23-1 and J is TRBJ2-4, with 8 bases that match TRBD1. TRBV23-1 is an ORF; its function is uncertain. V lost 0 bases and J lost 2; bases outside the gene matches: 3. The CDR3 is made up of 16 amino acids. The CDR3 is CASSQSTGEPKNIQYF. CDR3 DNA sequence: TGCGCCAGCAGTCAATCGACAGGGGAACCCAAAAACATTCAGTACTTC.

The table lists this clonotype with many counts. This chain uses TRBV7-9 with TRBJ2-3, with 8 bases identical to TRBD1. The CDR3 contains 16 residues. CDR1 is SEHNR, CDR2 FQNEAQ, per germline (reference sequence). J was trimmed by 6 bases and V by 5 bases; bases with no gene match: 13. The CDR3 DNA reads TGTGCCAGCAGCCTACACAGGGGGTCTATTACGGATACGCAGTATTTT. Protein: CASSLHRGSITDTQYF.

This clonotype has at least ten counts. The V call is TRBV20-1, the J call TRBJ2-5; TRBD1 aligns across 9 bases. Germline V gives CDR1 DFQATT, CDR2 SNEGSKA (reference sequence). The length of the CDR3 is 14 residues. V was clipped by 2 bases and J by 4 bases; unmatched bases: 5. The CDR3 DNA reads TGCAGTGCTAGACCTACAGGGGGCGCAGAGACCCAGTACTTC. Its translation is CSARPTGGAETQYF.

In this sample, this clonotype turned up many times. The chain is built from TRBV7-9 and TRBJ1-5; weak D call: TRBD1 (5 bases). CDR3 length: 14 amino acids. V was cut by 6 bases and J by 1 base, with 10 bases left in between. The germline CDR1 and CDR2 sequences are SEHNR and FQNEAQ (reference sequence). CDR3 sequence reads: CASSLWGSNQPQHF. The CDR3 DNA reads as TGTGCCAGCAGTCTCTGGGGGAGCAATCAGCCCCAGCATTTT.

This clonotype showed up just a few times. This sequence joins TRBV10-3 and TRBJ2-3; maybe TRBD1 (6 bases). Germline values: CDR1 ENHRY, CDR2 SYGVKD. The CDR3 contains 13 residues. The ends were cut back, 8 bases at V and 3 bases at J, with 12 bases in the middle. The CDR3 loop reads CAILGAGTDTQYF. The CDR3 region has the DNA TGTGCCATCTTGGGGGCCGGGACAGATACGCAGTATTTT.

This clonotype has just one count. The genes are TRBV5-5 and TRBJ2-5; D unclear. The CDR3 totals 13 residues. Trimming shortened V by 0 bases and J by 3 bases, and 6 bases separated the two germline ends. CDR1 SGHKS and CDR2 YYEKEE come from the germline V gene (reference sequence). This chain's CDR3 is CASSLGREETQYF. For the CDR3, the DNA is TGTGCCAGCAGCTTGGGTCGGGAAGAGACCCAGTACTTC.

This clonotype showed up many times. The rearrangement joins TRBV5-1 to TRBJ2-3, with a tentative D call TRBD2 (6 bases). CDR1 and CDR2 (germline): SGHRS, YFSETQ. The CDR3 length is 15 residues. V lost 4 bases to trimming and J lost 1 base, with 13 bases between them. The CDR3, as DNA: TGCGCCAGCAGCCCTCCGGGACTGGGCACAGATACGCAGTATTTT. Translating it yields CASSPPGLGTDTQYF.

Notes on this clonotype: Just one base apart from a much larger clone, this may be a read error. The rearrangement links TRBV20-1 to TRBJ1-5; weak D call: TRBD1 (5 bases). The CDR3 extends over 15 amino acids. Germline lookup yields CDR1 DFQATT and CDR2 SNEGSKA (reference sequence). V lost 0 bases to trimming and J lost 9 bases, with 18 bases between them. This CDR3 is CSARDGVREGRPQHF. CDR3 nucleotides: TGCAGTGCTAGAGATGGGGTCAGGGAAGGTAGGCCCCAGCATTTT.

This clonotype has ten or more counts. The V call is TRBV29-1, the J call TRBJ1-5, with D possibly TRBD1 on 6 matching bases. V was shortened by 7 bases and J by 0 bases, with 13 bases between the two germline ends. Germline V gene data show CDR1 as SQVTM and CDR2 as ANQGSEA. The CDR3 has 14 amino acids. The DNA of the CDR3 is TGCAGCGCACGAGGGGGAGATAGCAATCAGCCCCAGCATTTT. This codes for CSARGGDSNQPQHF.

The sample holds many counts of this clonotype. J is TRBJ1-5 and V is TRBV20-1, with 10 bases that match TRBD1. Germline lookup yields CDR1 DFQATT and CDR2 SNEGSKA (reference sequence). V was clipped by 0 bases and J by 5 bases; unmatched bases: 4. The CDR3 runs 15 residues. The CDR3 nucleotides read TGCAGTGCTAGAGATCGGACAGGGGGGGATCAGCCCCAGCATTTT. Its protein is CSARDRTGGDQPQHF.

At least ten counts were recorded for this clonotype. The chain joins TRBV29-1 to TRBJ1-1; D gene uncertain. V lost 4 bases and J 3 bases, leaving 6 bases between the germline ends. The germline V gene encodes CDR1 SQVTM and CDR2 ANQGSEA. This CDR3 is built from 11 residues. CDR3 nucleotides: TGCAGCGTTGTGGAGGACACTGAAGCTTTCTTT. Protein product: CSVVEDTEAFF.